This TCR beta chain was sequenced in a study of CD8 T cells in ankylosing spondylitis (TCRdb year 2017). Broadly, across the study: To find TCR variants linked to disease, the study profiled T cell receptor beta repertoires in ankylosing spondylitis patients and healthy donors. The full study cohort was made up of about 25 ankylosing spondylitis patients and around 100 healthy donors. Samples of peripheral blood were taken, and for ankylosing spondylitis patients, synovial fluid was collected as well. Results the study describes overall, beyond this receptor: The disease-linked clones had a CD8+ phenotype and were found at relatively low frequencies in peripheral blood. According to the report, matched synovial fluid samples from ankylosing spondylitis patients were significantly enriched for the disease-linked clones. A TCR beta motif made up of several highly homologous amino acid variants appeared to be characteristic of blood from ankylosing spondylitis patients. Some TCR beta motif variants had previously been reported in synovial fluid and blood of reactive arthritis patients, which suggested common disease-initiation mechanisms.

TCRdb lists the instrument as Illumina HiSeq 2500. Quantitative 5'-RACE with molecular barcodes was used to prepare TCR beta libraries. In the source study's methods: Disease-linked TCR variants were identified with a new computational method built on a probabilistic model of VDJ rearrangement. Using fastp at Q25 and MiXCR, TCRdb reprocessed the public reads and kept productive beta chains. Rows with a matching CDR3 protein are joined into one entry that keeps the most common DNA and genes. The V and J calls shown here were made by TCRdb, not taken from the authors' results. This sample holds about 36,000 distinct CDR3 sequences; roughly 13% were observed only once. Roughly 30% of the sample belongs to the ten largest clones. From the cysteine up to the phenylalanine, the CDR3 has a length of 18 residues. Kept here is only the CDR3 DNA, which spans 54 bases and is read in frame from base 1. The germline ends are 21 bases apart after V is trimmed by 0 bases and J by 4 bases. The germline V gene provides CDR1 LGHNA and CDR2 YNFKEQ.

This clonotype has ten or more counts. The antigen this receptor binds is unknown. Qualities for individual bases were not recorded, and no much larger clone is one base off. Synovial fluid samples were paired with blood samples taken from the same ankylosing spondylitis patients. The sequenced material came from synovial fluid, either unsorted or a sorted T cell fraction (not recorded which). The sequence was collected from a male donor with ankylosing spondylitis. This receptor chain uses TRBV4-2 and TRBJ1-2, with the D segment identity uncertain. In nucleotide form, the sequence is TGTGCCAGCAGCCAAGACGGCCATGCGGGAACCTCCTTCTATGGCTACACCTTC. Its translation is CASSQDGHAGTSFYGYTF.